One sample yielded the 11 T cell receptor beta chains listed below, sequenced in a study of blood T cell repertoires in COVID-19. Libraries were prepared by immunoSEQ multiplex PCR; TCRdb keeps only in-frame clonotypes and omits some of them. The repertoire includes roughly 58,000 clones, about 75% of them detected once, and about half sits in the top ten. Sample: PBMCs or T cells enriched from blood (not recorded which). The receptor set was obtained from an older woman who had been exposed to COVID-19.

CDR3: CASTNGGAPGNPNYGYTF. The CDR3 coding sequence is TGTGCCAGCACCAACGGGGGGGCCCCAGGGAACCCTAACTATGGCTACACCTTC. V and J are TRBV3-1 (or the pseudogene TRBV3-2) and TRBJ1-2, with D tentatively TRBD1 (6 bases). V lost 7 bases and J lost 0, with 24 bases in between. The CDR3 runs 18 residues. Per germline, CDR1 LGHDT and CDR2 YNNKEL (reference sequence).

This clone was seen a single time. This chain joins TRBV5-1 and TRBJ1-3; D remains ambiguous. The CDR3 consists of 13 residues. Germline CDR1 reads SGHRS; CDR2 reads YFSETQ. V lost 0 bases and J 2 bases, leaving 3 bases between the germline ends. The chain's CDR3 is CASSLGPGNTIYF. In DNA, the CDR3 is TGCGCCAGCAGCTTGGGGCCTGGAAACACCATATATTTT.

The chain couples TRBV28 to TRBJ2-3; no firm D call. V was trimmed by 4 bases and J by 4 bases, leaving 9 bases between them. This CDR3 has 13 residues. Germline V gene sequence: CDR1 MDHEN, CDR2 SYDVKM. The CDR3 reads CASSSQAPDTQYF. CDR3 DNA: TGTGCCAGCAGTTCTCAAGCACCAGATACGCAGTATTTT. The whole variable domain, filled in from reference TRBV28 and TRBJ2-3, reads DVKVTQSSRYLVKRTGEKVFLECVQDMDHENMFWYRQDPGLGLRLIYFSYDVKMKEKGDIPEGYSVSREKKERFSLILESASTNQTSMYLCASSSQAPDTQYFGPGTRLTVL.

This chain joins TRBV28 and TRBJ1-2; 7 bases agree with TRBD1. With V trimmed by 4 bases and J by 2 bases, 4 bases remained unmatched. From germline, CDR1 is MDHEN and CDR2 SYDVKM. The CDR3 is 14 amino acids. The DNA of the CDR3 is TGTGCCAGCAGTTCCTCGACAGGGAACTATGGCTACACCTTC. Translated: CASSSSTGNYGYTF.

CDR3 residues: CASSLTGNYGYTF. The CDR3 nucleotides are TGTGCCAGCAGTCTGACGGGTAACTATGGCTACACCTTC. This chain uses TRBV12-3 or TRBV12-4 with TRBJ1-2, with D hard to call. The V end lost 5 bases, the J end lost 1 base, and 8 bases lay between the germline ends. This CDR3 contains 13 residues.

This chain uses TRBV28 with TRBJ2-1; the match to TRBD2 covers 14 bases. The junction had 14 bases not matched to a gene; V was cut back by 7 bases and J by 0 bases. This CDR3 has 20 amino acids. Germline CDR1 and CDR2: MDHEN and SYDVKM. The CDR3 sequence: CASNGPGLAGAFSSYNEQFF. CDR3 DNA: TGTGCCAGCAACGGACCGGGACTAGCGGGAGCGTTTAGCTCCTACAATGAGCAGTTCTTC.

The chain couples TRBV6-5 to TRBJ1-2, with 9 nucleotides matching TRBD1. The trim removed 5 bases at V and 2 bases at J, leaving 3 bases unmatched. Per the germline V gene, CDR1 is MNHEY and CDR2 is SVGAGI. CDR3 length equals 14 residues. CDR3 amino acids: CASSRTGVNYGYTF. The CDR3 DNA is TGTGCCAGCAGTCGGACAGGGGTCAACTATGGCTACACCTTC.

Concerning this clone: Since no conserved phenylalanine or tryptophan closes the CDR3, a read error is the likely cause. No DNA is shown, since the ends of the CDR3 on it are uncertain; the CDR3 is the one TCRdb lists. This CDR3 reads CASSQEQGYLNV. This chain connects TRBV3-1 (or the pseudogene TRBV3-2) to TRBJ1-5; the table gives TRBD1 as D, unverified against the DNA. Per germline, CDR1 LGHDT and CDR2 YNNKEL (reference sequence). The CDR3 numbers 12 amino acids, ends counted.

The chain carries TRBV19 and TRBJ1-1, with 8 positions matching TRBD1. The CDR3 has 16 amino acids. The germline V gene has CDR1 LNHDA and CDR2 SQIVND (reference sequence). The ends lost 3 bases at V and 1 base at J; junction bases unmatched: 7. This chain's CDR3 is CASSIRTGKANTEAFF. CDR3 in DNA: TGTGCCAGTAGTATCCGGACAGGGAAGGCGAACACTGAAGCTTTCTTT.

The V call is TRBV29-1, the J call TRBJ1-5; TRBD1 matches at 7 bases. The V and J ends lost 4 bases and 3 bases, in that order; junction bases with no gene match: 6. CDR3 size: 14 residues. From germline, CDR1 is SQVTM and CDR2 ANQGSEA. The CDR3 DNA sequence: TGCAGCGTTGCCGGGACAGTGGCCAATCAGCCCCAGCATTTT. Its protein is CSVAGTVANQPQHF.

The chain has TRBV24-1 and TRBJ2-3, with 9 nucleotides matching TRBD1. There are 16 residues in the CDR3. With V trimmed by 4 bases and J by 3 bases, 7 bases remained unmatched. Germline CDR1 reads KGHDR; CDR2 reads SFDVKD. The CDR3 loop reads CATSDRRQGGTDTQYF. CDR3 nucleotides: TGTGCCACCAGTGACCGGCGACAGGGGGGGACAGATACGCAGTATTTT.